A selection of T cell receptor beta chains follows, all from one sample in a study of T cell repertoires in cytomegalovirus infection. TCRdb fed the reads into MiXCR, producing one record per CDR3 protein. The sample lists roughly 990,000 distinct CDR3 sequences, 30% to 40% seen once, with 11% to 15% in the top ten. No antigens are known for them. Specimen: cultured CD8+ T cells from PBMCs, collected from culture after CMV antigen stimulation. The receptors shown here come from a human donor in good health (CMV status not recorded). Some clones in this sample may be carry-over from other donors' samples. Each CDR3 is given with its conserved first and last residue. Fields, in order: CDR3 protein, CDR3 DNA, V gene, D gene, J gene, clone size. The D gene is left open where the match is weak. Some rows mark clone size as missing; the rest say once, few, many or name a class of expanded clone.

CDR3aa: CASSFNREPGNTIYF
CDR3nt: TGTGCCAGCAGTTTTAACCGGGAACCTGGAAACACCATATATTTT
v_gene: TRBV12-3/TRBV12-4
d_gene: -
j_gene: TRBJ1-3
abundance: -

CDR3aa: CASSPQGETGELFF
CDR3nt: TGTGCCAGCAGCCCCCAGGGGGAGACCGGGGAGCTGTTTTTT
v_gene: TRBV5-4
d_gene: TRBD1
j_gene: TRBJ2-2
abundance: few

CDR3aa: CASSFSGQTEAFF
CDR3nt: TGTGCCAGCAGTTTCTCCGGACAGACTGAAGCTTTCTTT
v_gene: TRBV28
d_gene: -
j_gene: TRBJ1-1
abundance: few

CDR3aa: CASSLALSSGGYEQFF
CDR3nt: TGTGCCAGCAGCTTAGCTCTGTCTAGCGGGGGGTATGAGCAGTTCTTC
v_gene: TRBV7-9
d_gene: TRBD2
j_gene: TRBJ2-1
abundance: few

CDR3aa: CASSFAGLGQETQYF
CDR3nt: TGTGCCAGCAGTTTCGCAGGGCTTGGGCAAGAGACCCAGTACTTC
v_gene: TRBV12-3/TRBV12-4
d_gene: -
j_gene: TRBJ2-5
abundance: -

CDR3aa: CASTSGLTRDRGKLSNTGELFF
CDR3nt: TGTGCCAGCACCTCCGGTTTGACCCGGGACAGGGGAAAGCTATCGAACACCGGGGAGCTGTTTTTT
v_gene: TRBV7-9
d_gene: TRBD1
j_gene: TRBJ2-2
abundance: few

CDR3aa: CASSMGVDQPQHF
CDR3nt: TGTGCCAGCAGCATGGGGGTGGACCAGCCCCAGCATTTT
v_gene: TRBV13
d_gene: -
j_gene: TRBJ1-5
abundance: -

CDR3aa: CASSLSGPGLGNTEAFF
CDR3nt: TGTGCCAGCAGCTTAAGCGGGCCAGGTCTGGGGAACACTGAAGCTTTCTTT
v_gene: TRBV7-8
d_gene: -
j_gene: TRBJ1-1
abundance: many

CDR3aa: CASRTDRGYNYGYTF
CDR3nt: TGCGCCAGCAGAACCGACAGGGGCTACAACTATGGCTACACCTTC
v_gene: TRBV5-1
d_gene: TRBD1
j_gene: TRBJ1-2
abundance: few

CDR3aa: CASSEGTDTQYF
CDR3nt: TGTGCCAGCAGTGAAGGGACAGATACGCAGTATTTT
v_gene: TRBV6-1
d_gene: -
j_gene: TRBJ2-3
abundance: many

CDR3aa: CASSVDITGTGYNEKLFF
CDR3nt: TGTGCCAGCAGCGTAGACATAACCGGGACAGGGTATAATGAAAAACTGTTTTTT
v_gene: TRBV9
d_gene: TRBD1
j_gene: TRBJ1-4
abundance: -

CDR3aa: CASSQDFKRHLLAPEVMNTEAFF
CDR3nt: TGCGCCAGCAGCCAAGATTTTAAGCGGCACCTCCTCGCCCCCGAGGTCATGAACACTGAAGCTTTCTTT
v_gene: TRBV4-3
d_gene: -
j_gene: TRBJ1-1
abundance: -

CDR3aa: CASRHGGLTYEQYF
CDR3nt: TGTGCCAGCAGACACGGGGGACTTACCTACGAGCAGTACTTC
v_gene: TRBV7-9
d_gene: -
j_gene: TRBJ2-7
abundance: few

CDR3aa: CASGRWGEPQHF
CDR3nt: TGTGCCAGCGGCAGGTGGGGAGAGCCCCAGCATTTT
v_gene: TRBV27
d_gene: -
j_gene: TRBJ1-5
abundance: -

CDR3aa: CASSIFRGTAYEQYF
CDR3nt: TGTGCCAGTAGTATCTTTAGGGGGACAGCCTACGAGCAGTACTTC
v_gene: TRBV19
d_gene: TRBD1
j_gene: TRBJ2-7
abundance: -

CDR3aa: CASSGAPILGGLSYEQYF
CDR3nt: TGCGCCAGCAGCGGGGCGCCGATCTTAGGGGGGTTATCCTACGAGCAGTACTTC
v_gene: TRBV4-1
d_gene: -
j_gene: TRBJ2-7
abundance: -

CDR3aa: CASSLSGTGSTDTQYF
CDR3nt: TGTGCCAGCAGTTTATCGGGGACAGGATCCACAGATACGCAGTATTTT
v_gene: TRBV27
d_gene: TRBD1
j_gene: TRBJ2-3
abundance: few

CDR3aa: CATSSGTESTDTQYF
CDR3nt: TGTGCCACCAGCAGTGGGACAGAAAGCACAGATACGCAGTATTTT
v_gene: TRBV15
d_gene: TRBD1
j_gene: TRBJ2-3
abundance: -

CDR3aa: CASSFGLGGAPEQFF
CDR3nt: TGTGCCAGCAGCTTCGGATTGGGGGGGGCCCCTGAGCAGTTCTTC
v_gene: TRBV5-4
d_gene: -
j_gene: TRBJ2-1
abundance: few

CDR3aa: CASSIRGLAGALYNEQFF
CDR3nt: TGTGCCAGCAGTATACGGGGACTAGCGGGGGCTCTCTACAATGAGCAGTTCTTC
v_gene: TRBV6-6
d_gene: TRBD2
j_gene: TRBJ2-1
abundance: -

CDR3aa: CASTLEVGRGQPEAFF
CDR3nt: TGTGCCAGCACCCTTGAGGTGGGCAGGGGGCAACCTGAAGCTTTCTTT
v_gene: TRBV12-3/TRBV12-4
d_gene: TRBD1
j_gene: TRBJ1-1
abundance: few

CDR3aa: CAPAPDRGYGYTF
CDR3nt: TGTGCTCCCGCTCCGGACAGGGGCTATGGCTACACCTTC
v_gene: TRBV12-5
d_gene: TRBD1
j_gene: TRBJ1-2
abundance: many

CDR3aa: CASSLRERGYNEQFF
CDR3nt: TGTGCCAGCAGCTTGAGGGAACGAGGCTACAATGAGCAGTTCTTC
v_gene: TRBV7-9
d_gene: -
j_gene: TRBJ2-1
abundance: few

CDR3aa: CASSSYLTGRYNEQFF
CDR3nt: TGTGCCAGCAGCTCCTACCTGACGGGGAGGTACAATGAGCAGTTCTTC
v_gene: TRBV7-8
d_gene: -
j_gene: TRBJ2-1
abundance: many

CDR3aa: CASSHTGQGYTEAFF
CDR3nt: TGCGCCAGCAGCCATACGGGACAGGGATACACTGAAGCTTTCTTT
v_gene: TRBV4-1
d_gene: TRBD1
j_gene: TRBJ1-1
abundance: -

CDR3aa: CASSLEAAGVDEQFF
CDR3nt: TGTGCCAGCAGCTTAGAGGCGGCAGGGGTGGATGAGCAGTTCTTC
v_gene: TRBV11-2
d_gene: -
j_gene: TRBJ2-1
abundance: few

CDR3aa: CASSLVVSSYNEQFF
CDR3nt: TGTGCCAGCAGCTTAGTAGTGAGCTCCTACAATGAGCAGTTCTTC
v_gene: TRBV7-9
d_gene: -
j_gene: TRBJ2-1
abundance: many

CDR3aa: CASSPRGFGYGYTF
CDR3nt: TGTGCCAGCAGTCCCCGAGGGTTCGGCTATGGCTACACCTTC
v_gene: TRBV6-5
d_gene: -
j_gene: TRBJ1-2
abundance: -